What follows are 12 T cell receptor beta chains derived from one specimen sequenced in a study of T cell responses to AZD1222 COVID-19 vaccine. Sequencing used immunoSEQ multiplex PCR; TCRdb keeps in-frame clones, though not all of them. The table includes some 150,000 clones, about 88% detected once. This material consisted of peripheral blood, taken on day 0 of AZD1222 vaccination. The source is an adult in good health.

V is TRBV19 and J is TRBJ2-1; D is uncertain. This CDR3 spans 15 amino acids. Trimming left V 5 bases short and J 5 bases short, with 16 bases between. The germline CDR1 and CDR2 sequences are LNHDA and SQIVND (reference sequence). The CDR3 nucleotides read TGTGCCAGTAGTCTCTACGGAGCGCTCAACAATGAGCAGTTCTTC. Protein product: CASSLYGALNNEQFF.

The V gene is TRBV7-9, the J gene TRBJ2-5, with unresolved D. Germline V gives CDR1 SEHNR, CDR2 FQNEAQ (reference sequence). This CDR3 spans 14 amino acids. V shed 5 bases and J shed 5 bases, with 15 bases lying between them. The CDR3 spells CASSLPGPRETQYF. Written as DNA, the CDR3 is TGTGCCAGCAGCCTACCCGGGCCCCGTGAGACCCAGTACTTC.

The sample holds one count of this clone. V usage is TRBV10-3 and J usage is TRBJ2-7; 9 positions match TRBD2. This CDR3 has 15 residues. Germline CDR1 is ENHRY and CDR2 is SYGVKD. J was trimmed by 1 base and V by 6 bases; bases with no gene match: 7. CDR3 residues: CAISRGGGVSYEQYV. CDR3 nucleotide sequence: TGTGCCATCAGCCGAGGCGGGGGGGTTTCCTACGAGCAGTACGTC.

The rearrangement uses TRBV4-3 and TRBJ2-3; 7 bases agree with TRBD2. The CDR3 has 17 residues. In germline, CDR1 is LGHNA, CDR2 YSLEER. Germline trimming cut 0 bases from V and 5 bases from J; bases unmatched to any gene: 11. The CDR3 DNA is TGCGCCAGCAGCCAAGAGGCTAATACTCCTAGCGGAGATACGCAGTATTTT. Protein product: CASSQEANTPSGDTQYF.

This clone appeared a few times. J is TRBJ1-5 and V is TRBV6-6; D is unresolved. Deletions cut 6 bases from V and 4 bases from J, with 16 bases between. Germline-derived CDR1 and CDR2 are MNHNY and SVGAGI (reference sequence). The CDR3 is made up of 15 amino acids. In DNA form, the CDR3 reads TGTGCCAGCAGCTTCGAGGGAAGGGCAAATCAGCCCCAGCATTTT. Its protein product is CASSFEGRANQPQHF.

Here the CDR3 reads CASSQGHYGYTF. CDR3 bases: TGTGCCAGCAGTCAGGGGCACTATGGCTACACCTTC. The V call is TRBV28, the J call TRBJ1-2, with a possible D match to TRBD1 (6 bases). This CDR3 contains 12 residues. Germline V lookup: CDR1 MDHEN, CDR2 SYDVKM. The ends were cut back, 5 bases at V and 3 bases at J, with 7 bases in the middle.

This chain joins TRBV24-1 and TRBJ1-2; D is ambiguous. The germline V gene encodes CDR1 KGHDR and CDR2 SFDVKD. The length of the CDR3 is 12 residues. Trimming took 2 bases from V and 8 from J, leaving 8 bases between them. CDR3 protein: CATSDSGLGYTF. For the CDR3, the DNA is TGTGCCACCAGTGATTCCGGGTTGGGCTACACCTTC.

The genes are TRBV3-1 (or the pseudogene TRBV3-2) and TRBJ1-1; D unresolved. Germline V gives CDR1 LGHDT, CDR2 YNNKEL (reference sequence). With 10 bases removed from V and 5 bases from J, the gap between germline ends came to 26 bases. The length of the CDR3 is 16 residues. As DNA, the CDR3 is TGTGCCACCGATTTAACAGTGAATGGCGGGATAACTGAAGCTTTCTTT. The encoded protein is CATDLTVNGGITEAFF.

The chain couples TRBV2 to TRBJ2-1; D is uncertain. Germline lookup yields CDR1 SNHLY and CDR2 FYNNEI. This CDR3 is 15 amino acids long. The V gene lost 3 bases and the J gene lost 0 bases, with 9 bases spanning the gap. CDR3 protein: CASSEVASSYNEQFF. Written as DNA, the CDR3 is TGTGCCAGCAGTGAGGTGGCAAGCTCCTACAATGAGCAGTTCTTC.

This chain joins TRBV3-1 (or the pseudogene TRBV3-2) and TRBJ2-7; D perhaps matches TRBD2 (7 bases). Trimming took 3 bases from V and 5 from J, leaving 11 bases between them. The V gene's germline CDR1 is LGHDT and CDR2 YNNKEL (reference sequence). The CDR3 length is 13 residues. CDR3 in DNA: TGTGCCAGCAGCCAGGGGGGGGCTCACGAGCAGTACGTC. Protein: CASSQGGAHEQYV.

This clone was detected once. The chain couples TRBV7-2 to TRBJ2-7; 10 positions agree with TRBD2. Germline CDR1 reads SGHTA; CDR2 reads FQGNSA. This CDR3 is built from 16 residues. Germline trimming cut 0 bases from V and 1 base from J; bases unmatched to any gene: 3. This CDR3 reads CASSLAGTSASYEQYF. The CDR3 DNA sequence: TGTGCCAGCAGCTTAGCCGGGACTAGCGCATCCTACGAGCAGTACTTC.

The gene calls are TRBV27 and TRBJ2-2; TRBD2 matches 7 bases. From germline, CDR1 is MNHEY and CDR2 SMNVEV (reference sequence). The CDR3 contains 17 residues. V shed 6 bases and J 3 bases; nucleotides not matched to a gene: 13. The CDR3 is CASSPRASGLDTGELFF. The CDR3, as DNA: TGTGCCAGCAGCCCCCGGGCTAGCGGACTCGACACCGGGGAGCTGTTTTTT.